Listed here is a single TCR beta chain. Its antigen is unidentified. The V gene lost 7 bases and the J gene lost 6 bases, with 18 bases spanning the gap. The germline CDR1 and CDR2 sequences are MDHEN and SYDVKM. The CDR3 has 15 amino acids. The data are from a study of OX40 agonist ivuxolimab in advanced cancers. Study as a whole: Patients received ivuxolimab, an agonistic anti-OX40 (CD134) antibody. The group had a mean age of about 65 years, ranged from 23 to 79, and was less than 85% male. Broader study findings: Relative to CD4+ cells, CD8+ T cells on average had more expanded clones.

TCRdb keeps only in-frame clones here, not all; method: immunoSEQ multiplex PCR. The sample lists 15,000 to 20,000 clones, over 75% occurring once. The chain links TRBV28 to TRBJ2-2; the D gene could be TRBD1 or TRBD2 (5 bases each). This clonotype originated in an adult with an advanced solid tumor such as melanoma, head and neck, liver or kidney cancer. Sequencing was performed on CD4+ or CD8+ T cells sorted from blood, taken in a trial of the OX40 agonist ivuxolimab. CDR3 nucleotides: TGTGCCAGCACTACTTCAGGTGGGGGATCCGGGGAGCTGTTTTTT. Its translation: CASTTSGGGSGELFF.